A selection of T cell receptor beta chains follows, all from one sample in a study of T cell responses to AZD1222 COVID-19 vaccine. Profiling relied on immunoSEQ multiplex PCR, and the TCRdb table lists in-frame clones only, not all of them. Of 99,000 or so clones in the sample, 80% to 90% are singletons; the top ten hold around 9.4%. The sample in question was peripheral blood, obtained on day 0 of AZD1222 vaccination. These receptors were obtained from an adult in good health. Each CDR3 is given with its conserved first and last residue. The D gene is left open where the match is weak. For some rows the clone size is stated as once, few or many, or as a class when expanded; others skip it.

NA	TRBV28	13	TRBJ1-1	TRBD1	CAVRGLVNTEAFF	TGTGCCGTCAGGGGGCTGGTGAACACTGAAGCTTTCTTT
NA	TRBV4-1	14	TRBJ2-7	TRBD2	CASSQPRTSGEQYF	TGCGCCAGCAGCCAACCTAGGACTAGCGGCGAGCAGTACTTC
NA	TRBV27	18	TRBJ1-5	NA	CASSPLPTGGASNQPQHF	TGTGCCAGCAGTCCACTCCCCACGGGGGGCGCGAGCAATCAGCCCCAGCATTTT
NA	TRBV6-5	16	TRBJ2-5	TRBD2	CASSYGGGSNQETQYF	TGTGCCAGCAGTTACGGGGGGGGGAGTAACCAAGAGACCCAGTACTTC
once	TRBV4-3	16	TRBJ2-3	TRBD2	CASSQDRAGSTDTQYF	TGCGCCAGCAGCCAAGATAGAGCGGGAAGTACAGATACGCAGTATTTT
NA	TRBV19	15	TRBJ1-5	NA	CASSISGGISQPQHF	TGTGCCAGTAGTATATCGGGGGGGATCAGTCAGCCCCAGCATTTT
once	TRBV11-2	13	TRBJ1-5	NA	CASSSGASQPQHF	TGTGCCAGCAGCTCCGGGGCTTCTCAGCCCCAGCATTTT
NA	TRBV5-1	14	TRBJ2-7	NA	CASSLTGWGLEQYF	TGCGCCAGCAGCTTGACAGGGTGGGGACTCGAGCAGTACTTC
once	TRBV6-2/TRBV6-3	15	TRBJ2-1	TRBD2	CASSGTSGGAFEQFF	TGTGCCAGCAGTGGAACTAGCGGGGGGGCCTTTGAGCAGTTCTTC
NA	TRBV27	12	TRBJ1-1	NA	CASSPRVGQAFF	TGTGCCAGCAGTCCCCGCGTTGGCCAAGCTTTCTTT
NA	TRBV6-4	16	TRBJ1-4	NA	CASTHGGSRPNEKLFF	TGTGCCAGCACCCATGGGGGGAGTAGGCCGAATGAAAAACTGTTTTTT
NA	TRBV27	17	TRBJ2-6	NA	CASSLYGADSGANVLTF	TGTGCCAGCAGTTTATACGGGGCTGACTCTGGGGCCAACGTCCTGACTTTC
few	TRBV5-1	15	TRBJ1-4	NA	CASSPRAGTNEKLFF	TGCGCCAGCAGCCCTCGGGCAGGTACAAATGAAAAACTGTTTTTT
NA	TRBV30	15	TRBJ1-2	TRBD1	CAWRGTGGDGYGYTF	TGTGCCTGGAGGGGAACAGGGGGCGATGGCTATGGCTACACCTTC
few	TRBV28	16	TRBJ2-7	NA	CASSLSLTGRGDEQYF	TGTGCCAGCAGTTTGAGTCTGACGGGCAGGGGAGACGAGCAGTACTTC
NA	TRBV6-5	15	TRBJ2-5	NA	CATSAYRTIGETQYF	TGTGCCACCAGCGCGTACCGGACTATAGGAGAGACCCAGTACTTC
NA	TRBV28	13	TRBJ1-1	NA	CASKGSFNTEAFF	TGTGCCAGCAAGGGGTCCTTTAACACTGAAGCTTTCTTT